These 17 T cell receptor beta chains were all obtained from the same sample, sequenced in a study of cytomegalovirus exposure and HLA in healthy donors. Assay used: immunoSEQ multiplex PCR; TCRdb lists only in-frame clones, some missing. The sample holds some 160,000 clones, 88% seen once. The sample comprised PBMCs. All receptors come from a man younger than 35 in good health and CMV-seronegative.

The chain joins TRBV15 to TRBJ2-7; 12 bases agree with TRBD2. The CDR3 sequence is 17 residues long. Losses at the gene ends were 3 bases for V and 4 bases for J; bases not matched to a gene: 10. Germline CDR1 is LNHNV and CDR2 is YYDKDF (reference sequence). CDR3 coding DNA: TGTGCCACCAGCAGCCTAGCGGGAGGGCCGAGTAATTACGAGCAGTACTTC. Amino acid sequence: CATSSLAGGPSNYEQYF.

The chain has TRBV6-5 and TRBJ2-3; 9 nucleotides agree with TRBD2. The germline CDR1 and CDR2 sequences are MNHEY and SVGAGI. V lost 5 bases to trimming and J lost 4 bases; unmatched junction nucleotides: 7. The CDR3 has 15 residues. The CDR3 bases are TGTGCCAGCAGTCCTATGGCGGGAGGGCCAGATACGCAGTATTTT. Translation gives CASSPMAGGPDTQYF.

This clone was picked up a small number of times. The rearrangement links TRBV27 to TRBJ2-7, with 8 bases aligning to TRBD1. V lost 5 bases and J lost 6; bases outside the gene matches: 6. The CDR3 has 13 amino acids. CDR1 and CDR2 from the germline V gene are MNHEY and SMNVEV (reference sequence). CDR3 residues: CASSPGQGAEQYV. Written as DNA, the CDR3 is TGTGCCAGCAGTCCAGGACAGGGTGCCGAGCAGTACGTC.

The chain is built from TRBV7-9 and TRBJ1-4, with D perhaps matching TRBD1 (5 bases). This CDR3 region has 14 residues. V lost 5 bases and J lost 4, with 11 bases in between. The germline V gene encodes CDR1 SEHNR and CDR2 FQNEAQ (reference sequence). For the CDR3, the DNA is TGTGCCAGCAGCCAGGGTCGGAATAATGAAAAACTGTTTTTT. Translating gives CASSQGRNNEKLFF.

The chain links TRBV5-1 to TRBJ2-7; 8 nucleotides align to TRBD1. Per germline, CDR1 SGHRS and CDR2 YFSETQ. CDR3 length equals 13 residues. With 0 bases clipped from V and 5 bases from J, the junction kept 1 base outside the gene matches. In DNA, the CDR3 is TGCGCCAGCAGCTTGGAGACAGGGGACGAGCAGTACGTC. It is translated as CASSLETGDEQYV.

CDR3 protein: CASTRGRQETQYF. The CDR3 nucleotides are TGTGCCAGCACCAGAGGTCGGCAAGAGACCCAGTACTTC. V is TRBV6-5 and J is TRBJ2-5; D unclear. Trimming took 7 bases from V and 2 from J, leaving 11 bases between them. This CDR3 has 13 residues. The germline gives CDR1 MNHEY, CDR2 SVGAGI.

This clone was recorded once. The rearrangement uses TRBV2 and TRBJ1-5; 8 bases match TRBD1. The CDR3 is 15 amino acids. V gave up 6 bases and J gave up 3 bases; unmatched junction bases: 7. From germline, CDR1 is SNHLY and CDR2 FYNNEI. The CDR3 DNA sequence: TGTGCCAGCAGGCCTGAGGACAGGGACAATCAGCCCCAGCATTTT. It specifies CASRPEDRDNQPQHF.

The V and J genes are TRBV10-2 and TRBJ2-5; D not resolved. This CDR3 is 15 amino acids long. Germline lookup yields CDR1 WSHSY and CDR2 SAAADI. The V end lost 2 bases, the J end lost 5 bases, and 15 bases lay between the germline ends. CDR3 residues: CASSEVYGDLETQYF. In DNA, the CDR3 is TGCGCCAGCAGTGAGGTATATGGAGATCTCGAGACCCAGTACTTC.

Written as DNA, the CDR3 is TGCGCCAGCAGCCTGCCATCCAGGGACAGGATCAACTCTGGAAACACCATATATTTT. Amino acid sequence: CASSLPSRDRINSGNTIYF. This chain joins TRBV5-1 and TRBJ1-3, with 8 bases matching TRBD1. This CDR3 has 19 amino acids. The ends lost 4 bases at V and 0 bases at J; junction bases unmatched: 15. The germline gives CDR1 SGHRS, CDR2 YFSETQ.

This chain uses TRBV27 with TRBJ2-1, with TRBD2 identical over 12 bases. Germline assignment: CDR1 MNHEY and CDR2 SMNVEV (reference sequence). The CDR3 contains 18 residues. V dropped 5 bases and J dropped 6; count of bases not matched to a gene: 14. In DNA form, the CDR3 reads TGTGCCAGCAGTCCGGTGACTAGCGGGGGATCCCTATCCAATGAGCAGTTCTTC. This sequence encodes CASSPVTSGGSLSNEQFF.

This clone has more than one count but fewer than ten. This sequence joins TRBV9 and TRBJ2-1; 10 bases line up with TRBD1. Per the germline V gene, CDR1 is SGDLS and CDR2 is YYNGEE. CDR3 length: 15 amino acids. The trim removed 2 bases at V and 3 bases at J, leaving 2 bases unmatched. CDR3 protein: CASSVDRGFYNEQFF. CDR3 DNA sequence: TGTGCCAGCAGCGTGGACAGGGGGTTCTACAATGAGCAGTTCTTC.

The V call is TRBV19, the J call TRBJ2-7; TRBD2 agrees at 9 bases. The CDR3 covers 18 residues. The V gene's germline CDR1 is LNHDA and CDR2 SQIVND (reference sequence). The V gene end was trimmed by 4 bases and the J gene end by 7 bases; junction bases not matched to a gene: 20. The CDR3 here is CASSTTPFLAGALGEQYF. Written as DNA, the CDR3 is TGTGCCAGTAGTACCACCCCGTTCTTAGCGGGAGCACTTGGGGAGCAGTACTTC.

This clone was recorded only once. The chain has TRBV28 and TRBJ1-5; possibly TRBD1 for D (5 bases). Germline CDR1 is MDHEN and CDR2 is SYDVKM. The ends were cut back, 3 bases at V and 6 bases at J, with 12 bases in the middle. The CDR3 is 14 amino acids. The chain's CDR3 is CASSFSTTVQPQHF. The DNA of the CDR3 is TGTGCCAGCAGTTTTTCCACGACAGTTCAGCCCCAGCATTTT.

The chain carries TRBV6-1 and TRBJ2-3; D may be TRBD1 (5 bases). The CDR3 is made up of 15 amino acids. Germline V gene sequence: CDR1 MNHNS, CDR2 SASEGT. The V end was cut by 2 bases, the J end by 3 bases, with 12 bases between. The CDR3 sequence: CASSERRDQTDTQYF. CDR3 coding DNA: TGTGCCAGCAGTGAACGCAGGGATCAGACAGATACGCAGTATTTT.

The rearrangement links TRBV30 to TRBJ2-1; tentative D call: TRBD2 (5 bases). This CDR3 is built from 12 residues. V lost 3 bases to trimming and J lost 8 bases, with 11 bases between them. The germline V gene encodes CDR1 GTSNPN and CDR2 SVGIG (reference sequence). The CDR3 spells CAWRANGDEQFF. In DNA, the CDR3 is TGTGCCTGGAGGGCTAACGGGGATGAGCAGTTCTTC.

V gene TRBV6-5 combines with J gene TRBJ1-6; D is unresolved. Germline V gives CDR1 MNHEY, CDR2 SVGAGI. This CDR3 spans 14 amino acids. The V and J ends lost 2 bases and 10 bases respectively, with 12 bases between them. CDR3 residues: CASSYGRPGSPLHF. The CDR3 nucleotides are TGTGCCAGCAGTTACGGCCGGCCCGGGTCACCCCTCCACTTT.

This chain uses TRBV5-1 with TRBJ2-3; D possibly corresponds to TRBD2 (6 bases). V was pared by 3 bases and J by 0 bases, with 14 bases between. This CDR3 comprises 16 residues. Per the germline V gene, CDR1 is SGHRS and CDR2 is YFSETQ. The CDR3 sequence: CASSSAPGTSTDTQYF. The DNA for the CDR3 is TGCGCCAGCAGCTCCGCCCCCGGGACTAGCACAGATACGCAGTATTTT. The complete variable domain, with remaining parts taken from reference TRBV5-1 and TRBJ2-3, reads KAGVTQTPRYLIKTRGQQVTLSCSPISGHRSVSWYQQTPGQGLQFLFEYFSETQRNKGNFPGRFSGRQFSNSRSEMNVSTLELGDSALYLCASSSAPGTSTDTQYFGPGTRLTVL.